The present T cell receptor beta chain was sequenced within a study of T cells in Graves' hyperthyroidism and ophthalmopathy. From RNA transcripts, TCR beta CDR3 regions were amplified. TCR CDR3 underwent first-round RT-PCR with the HTBI primer set. TCRdb reprocessed the multiplex PCR reads with MiXCR, giving one entry per CDR3 protein. This sample has some 500,000 distinct CDR3 sequences, with roughly 14% found just once. Hyperthyroidism patients were newly diagnosed, had disease duration under 2 months, and were aged 18 to 65 years. An approximately 10 ml volume of fresh peripheral blood provided the PBMCs. The germline V gene has CDR1 SEHNR and CDR2 FQNEAQ (reference sequence). This CDR3 comprises 12 residues. V was shortened by 5 bases and J by 7 bases, with 11 bases between the two germline ends.

Sequenced material: blood. The receptor comes from a woman aged 18 to 35 with Graves' hyperthyroidism. The chain couples TRBV7-9 to TRBJ1-2; maybe TRBD1 (5 bases). The DNA of the CDR3 is TGTGCCAGCAGCGGGGACTACCCTGGCTACACCTTC. Its translation: CASSGDYPGYTF.